This entry describes one T cell receptor (beta chain). In the study's own analysis: For nucleated cells, counts were estimated from reference gene primer amplification. Generated by immunoSEQ multiplex PCR, the TCRdb table keeps only in-frame clones and is missing some. The DNA gave D and trimming, while V, J and clone size come from that table. The sample has over 300,000 clones, 85% to 90% seen once. This record comes from a study of blood T cell repertoires in COVID-19. Study information: Material from acute and convalescent COVID-19 was sourced from the United States, Italy and Spain. From T cells, B-cell-depleted T cells, or PBMCs came the material, which was cDNA or gDNA.

V was shortened by 4 bases and J by 3 bases, with 11 bases between the two germline ends. In germline, CDR1 is SGDLS, CDR2 YYNGEE. The CDR3 contains 14 residues. Sequenced: peripheral blood. The rearrangement joins TRBV9 to TRBJ1-5; tentative D call: TRBD1 (5 bases). The receptor comes from a man aged 18 to 35 with active or convalescent COVID-19. For the CDR3, the DNA is TGTGCCAGCAGCCCCGGGGGATACAATCAGCCCCAGCATTTT. This sequence encodes CASSPGGYNQPQHF.